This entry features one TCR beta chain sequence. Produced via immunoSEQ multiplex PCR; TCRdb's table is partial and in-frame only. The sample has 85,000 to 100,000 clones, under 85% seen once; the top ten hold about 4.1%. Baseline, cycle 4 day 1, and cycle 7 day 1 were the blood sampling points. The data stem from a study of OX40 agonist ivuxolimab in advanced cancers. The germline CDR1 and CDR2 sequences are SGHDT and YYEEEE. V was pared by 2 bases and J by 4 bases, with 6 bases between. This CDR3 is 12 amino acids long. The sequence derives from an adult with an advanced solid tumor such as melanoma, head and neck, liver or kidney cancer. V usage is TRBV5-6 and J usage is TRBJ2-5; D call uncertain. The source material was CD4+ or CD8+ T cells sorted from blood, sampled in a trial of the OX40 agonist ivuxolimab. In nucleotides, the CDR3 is TGTGCCAGCAGCTTACGTGGAGAGACCCAGTACTTC. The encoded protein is CASSLRGETQYF.